The 24 T cell receptor beta chains below all came from one sample that was sequenced in a study of T cells in Graves' hyperthyroidism and ophthalmopathy. TCR beta CDR3 sequences were amplified from RNA transcripts. Initially, a first-round RT-PCR of the TCR CDR3 employed the HTBI primer set. In TCRdb, the multiplex PCR reads were re-called with MiXCR into one record per CDR3 protein. The repertoire consists of roughly 840,000 distinct CDR3 sequences, with over 35% occurring once and the leading ten covering approximately 8.7%. The source material was blood. Source of these receptors: a young man with Graves' hyperthyroidism.

This clonotype was recorded once. The chain couples TRBV29-1 to TRBJ1-1, with D possibly TRBD1 on 6 matching bases. The CDR3 contains 13 residues. V was trimmed by 3 bases and J by 6 bases, leaving 14 bases between them. Germline lookup yields CDR1 SQVTM and CDR2 ANQGSEA. DNA of the CDR3: TGCAGCGTTGAGTCTAGCGGGGGCCCTGAAGCTTTCTTT. Encoded protein: CSVESSGGPEAFF.

As regards this clonotype: Just one base apart from a much larger clone, this may be a read error. The CDR3 nucleotides read TGTGTCAGCAGCTCCAACCACGCCCTTTCACCCCTCCACTTT. This codes for CVSSSNHALSPLHF. The V call is TRBV7-2, the J call TRBJ1-6; D gene unclear. Germline lookup yields CDR1 SGHTA and CDR2 FQGNSA. The CDR3 has 14 residues.

In its sample, this clonotype was seen a few times. The CDR3: CASSWWGGDPETQYF. CDR3 in DNA: TGTGCCAGCAGCTGGTGGGGGGGTGACCCCGAGACCCAGTACTTC. The chain couples TRBV7-3 to TRBJ2-5; 7 bases are shared with TRBD2. Germline CDR1 reads SGHTA; CDR2 reads FQGTGA. J was trimmed by 5 bases and V by 4 bases; bases with no gene match: 10. The CDR3 loop spans 15 amino acids.

Remarks on this clonotype: Possible read error: a much larger clone is one base away. The chain employs TRBV2 and TRBJ1-2; possibly TRBD1 for D (6 bases). Germline V lookup: CDR1 SNHLY, CDR2 FYNNEI. The CDR3 has 15 residues. The CDR3 protein is CASRILTGANYGHTF. For the CDR3, the DNA is TGTGCCAGCAGGATCCTGACAGGAGCTAACTATGGCCACACCTTC.

This clonotype was detected a few times. The chain couples TRBV20-1 to TRBJ2-2; 11 nucleotides agree with TRBD2. The germline V gene encodes CDR1 DFQATT and CDR2 SNEGSKA (reference sequence). J lost 7 bases, V lost 3 bases, and 4 bases had no gene match. The CDR3 is made up of 14 amino acids. CDR3 residues: CSARTSGVGGELFF. CDR3 bases: TGCAGTGCTAGGACTAGCGGGGTTGGCGGGGAGCTGTTTTTT.

This clonotype has a single count. The chain joins TRBV2 to TRBJ2-2, with D perhaps TRBD1 (6 bases). CDR1 is SNHLY, CDR2 FYNNEI, per germline. CDR3 length equals 14 residues. With 6 bases removed from V and 1 base from J, the gap between germline ends came to 9 bases. DNA of the CDR3: TGTGCCAGCAGGGGGGCAGTGAACACCGGGGAGCTGTTTTTT. Protein product: CASRGAVNTGELFF. Variable domain in full (rest from reference TRBV2 and TRBJ2-2): EPEVTQTPSHQVTQMGQEVILRCVPISNHLYFYWYRQILGQKVEFLVSFYNNEISEKSEIFDDQFSVERPDGSNFTLKIRSTKLEDSAMYFCASRGAVNTGELFFGEGSRLTVL.

The chain joins TRBV9 to TRBJ2-5; 8 bases fit TRBD2. V was pared by 3 bases and J by 5 bases, with 12 bases of the junction left unmatched. Germline loops: CDR1 SGDLS, CDR2 YYNGEE. This CDR3 is built from 16 residues. As DNA, the CDR3 is TGTGCCAGCAGCGCAGGGGTAACGGGAGGGGGTGAGACCCAGTACTTC. Translated, it gives CASSAGVTGGGETQYF.

At least ten counts were recorded for this clonotype. This chain uses TRBV2 with TRBJ1-5; no definite D call. Trimming stripped 7 bases from V and 2 bases from J, with 6 bases between. Germline V gives CDR1 SNHLY, CDR2 FYNNEI. This CDR3 has 12 amino acids. The CDR3, as DNA: TGTGCCAGCACGGCGGGCAATCAGCCCCAGCATTTT. Residues: CASTAGNQPQHF. The full variable domain, with the rest looked up from reference TRBV2 and TRBJ1-5, is EPEVTQTPSHQVTQMGQEVILRCVPISNHLYFYWYRQILGQKVEFLVSFYNNEISEKSEIFDDQFSVERPDGSNFTLKIRSTKLEDSAMYFCASTAGNQPQHFGDGTRLSIL.

This clonotype was recorded a few times. This CDR3 is CSARDWRQGYEQYF. The CDR3 DNA sequence: TGCAGTGCTAGAGATTGGAGGCAGGGCTACGAGCAGTACTTC. The chain recombines TRBV20-1 with TRBJ2-7; D tentatively reads TRBD1 or TRBD2 (5 bases each). CDR1 is DFQATT and CDR2 is SNEGSKA in the germline V gene (reference sequence). This CDR3 has 14 amino acids. V lost 0 bases and J 3 bases, leaving 12 bases between the germline ends.

Ten or more counts support this clonotype. The chain recombines TRBV20-1 with TRBJ2-5, with 10 bases that match TRBD2. With V trimmed by 3 bases and J by 5 bases, 15 bases remained unmatched. CDR1 is DFQATT, CDR2 SNEGSKA, per germline (reference sequence). The CDR3 loop spans 17 amino acids. CDR3 amino acids: CSARPSGLAGERETQYF. CDR3 bases: TGCAGTGCTAGGCCGTCGGGGCTAGCGGGAGAGAGGGAGACCCAGTACTTC.

This clonotype was observed many times. The gene calls are TRBV5-5 and TRBJ1-2, with a weak D call TRBD1 (6 bases). Germline CDR1 is SGHKS and CDR2 is YYEKEE (reference sequence). Trimming pared 1 base from V and 2 bases from J, leaving 12 bases between. CDR3 length equals 15 residues. For the CDR3, the DNA is TGTGCCAGCAGCTTGATCGACAGGACGAACTATGGCTACACCTTC. Translating it yields CASSLIDRTNYGYTF.

The chain employs TRBV5-5 and TRBJ2-5; 7 bases line up with TRBD2. The CDR3 length is 16 residues. J lost 5 bases, V lost 3 bases, and 13 bases had no gene match. CDR1 is SGHKS and CDR2 is YYEKEE in the germline V gene (reference sequence). The CDR3 is CASSSSTGGGRETQYF. The CDR3 DNA follows: TGTGCCAGCAGCTCCTCCACGGGGGGAGGTAGGGAGACCCAGTACTTC.

This clonotype showed up many times. The gene calls are TRBV29-1 and TRBJ1-4; perhaps TRBD1 as D (5 bases). Germline V CDR1 and CDR2: SQVTM, ANQGSEA. This CDR3 comprises 13 residues. Deletions cut 4 bases from V and 8 bases from J, with 14 bases between. CDR3 region: CSVVGGGEEKLFF. DNA of the CDR3: TGCAGCGTTGTCGGGGGTGGGGAGGAAAAACTGTTTTTT.

The sample holds many counts of this clonotype. V is TRBV10-3 and J is TRBJ1-1, with D unresolved. Between the trimmed V and J ends, which lost 4 bases and 1 base, there was a span of 10 bases. The CDR3 is 14 amino acids. CDR1 and CDR2 (germline): ENHRY, SYGVKD. The CDR3 bases are TGTGCCATCAGTGTACGGGATTCGAACACTGAAGCTTTCTTT. It codes for CAISVRDSNTEAFF.

The gene calls are TRBV24-1 and TRBJ2-5; no clear D. The CDR3 extends over 13 amino acids. Germline V gene data show CDR1 as KGHDR and CDR2 as SFDVKD. Trimming removed 11 bases from V and 2 bases from J, with 14 bases in between. The CDR3: CASRVTVQETQYF. DNA of the CDR3: TGTGCCAGCAGAGTGACGGTTCAAGAGACCCAGTACTTC.

For this clonotype: A read error may be the cause here, since a much bigger clone is one base away. This chain links TRBV19 with TRBJ1-1; D uncertain. The CDR3 has 12 residues. Per the germline V gene, CDR1 is LNHDA and CDR2 is SQIVND (reference sequence). The CDR3 nucleotides read TGTGCCGGTAGTTTTCACAACACTGAAGCTTTCTTT. Amino acid sequence: CAGSFHNTEAFF. Looking up the rest from reference TRBV19 and TRBJ1-1 gives the full variable domain: DGGITQSPKYLFRKEGQNVTLSCEQNLNHDAMYWYRQDPGQGLRLIYYSQIVNDFQKGDIAEGYSVSREKKESFPLTVTSAQKNPTAFYLCAGSFHNTEAFFGQGTRLTVV.

This clonotype was seen at least ten times. V and J are TRBV7-3 and TRBJ1-1, with a tentative D call TRBD1 (5 bases). Germline V lookup: CDR1 SGHTA, CDR2 FQGTGA. The V and J ends lost 6 bases and 1 base respectively, with 12 bases between them. CDR3 size: 14 residues. The DNA of the CDR3 is TGTGCCAGCAGAACCTGGGGGAGGAACACTGAAGCTTTCTTT. Translated, it gives CASRTWGRNTEAFF.

This clonotype was counted between two and nine times. This chain joins TRBV6-5 and TRBJ1-1, with D possibly TRBD1 on 5 matching bases. V was pared by 2 bases and J by 0 bases, with 7 bases between. The germline V gene encodes CDR1 MNHEY and CDR2 SVGAGI. This CDR3 has 14 amino acids. The CDR3 loop is CASSYTGVNTEAFF. The CDR3 DNA sequence: TGTGCCAGCAGTTACACAGGAGTGAACACTGAAGCTTTCTTT.

This clonotype appeared many times. The CDR3 here is CASSERTGIETQYF. The CDR3 DNA reads as TGTGCCAGCAGTGAAAGGACAGGGATTGAGACCCAGTACTTC. This chain connects TRBV2 to TRBJ2-5; 8 bases are a match to TRBD1. The J segment lost 5 bases and the V segment lost 2 bases, leaving 4 bases of the junction unmatched. Germline CDR1 and CDR2: SNHLY and FYNNEI. This CDR3 is 14 amino acids long.

This chain joins TRBV7-9 and TRBJ2-6; D might be TRBD1 (6 bases). The CDR3 extends over 18 amino acids. Per the germline V gene, CDR1 is SEHNR and CDR2 is FQNEAQ (reference sequence). V dropped 2 bases and J dropped 2 bases, with 16 bases sitting between them. Written as DNA, the CDR3 is TGTGCCAGCAGCTTAACGTTGGCAGGGGCCCCTGGGGCCAACGTCCTGACTTTC. Translated: CASSLTLAGAPGANVLTF.

A note on this clonotype: Just one base apart from a much larger clone, this may be a read error. The genes are TRBV2 and TRBJ2-7, with 9 nucleotides matching TRBD1. There are 12 residues in the CDR3. The germline CDR1 and CDR2 sequences are SNHLY and FYNNEI. The CDR3 reads CASLGQGYDQYF. CDR3 sequence (DNA): TGTGCCAGCCTGGGACAGGGCTACGACCAGTACTTC.

This chain uses TRBV7-9 with TRBJ2-7; D uncertain. The V and J ends lost 5 bases and 3 bases respectively, with 14 bases between them. CDR3 size: 14 residues. From germline, CDR1 is SEHNR and CDR2 FQNEAQ (reference sequence). The CDR3 bases are TGTGCCAGCAGCCCGGACCGCTGGGGCTACGAGCAGTACTTC. Amino acid sequence: CASSPDRWGYEQYF.

The chain has TRBV19 and TRBJ1-1; D gene uncertain. From germline, CDR1 is LNHDA and CDR2 SQIVND (reference sequence). The CDR3 contains 14 residues. Trimming removed 4 bases at V and 3 bases at J, with 12 bases between. Here the CDR3 DNA reads TGTGCCAGTAGTAAAGAGGCGGGAGACACTGAAGCTTTCTTT. Protein sequence: CASSKEAGDTEAFF.

J is TRBJ2-7 and V is TRBV16, with a tentative D call TRBD2 (5 bases). CDR3 size: 16 residues. V lost 0 bases and J 4 bases, leaving 16 bases between the germline ends. Looked up from germline, CDR1 is KGHSY and CDR2 is FQNENV. CDR3 DNA sequence: TGTGCCAGCAGCCAATCGTCCCGGGGTGTGCCGTACGAGCAGTACTTC. It translates to CASSQSSRGVPYEQYF.